The 30 T cell receptor beta chains below all came from one sample that was sequenced in a study of T cells in Graves' hyperthyroidism and ophthalmopathy (dated by TCRdb to about 2019). The method was multiplex PCR. Reads for this sample came from an Illumina HiSeq 2000. The TCR beta CDR3 regions were amplified from RNA transcripts. For the first round of RT-PCR on the TCR CDR3, the HTBI primer set was used together with the Qiagen OneStep RT-PCR kit. In TCRdb, the public reads were trimmed at Q25 with fastp and aligned with MiXCR, with productive beta chains retained. Each entry is one CDR3 protein sequence, shown with its most common DNA and genes. The sample contains hundreds of thousands of distinct CDR3 sequences, around 20% of them found a single time. Around a third of the sample goes to the ten largest clones. Sequencing was performed on blood. These receptors came from a man aged 25-40 years with Graves' ophthalmopathy.

This clonotype was counted ten times or more. The chain recombines TRBV20-1 with TRBJ2-4, with D unclear. The CDR3 spans 14 residues. CDR1 is DFQATT, CDR2 SNEGSKA, per germline (reference sequence). Trimming pared 3 bases from V and 0 bases from J, leaving 9 bases between. CDR3 DNA: TGCAGTGCTAGTGCCATTGCAGCCAAAAACATTCAGTACTTC. This gives the protein CSASAIAAKNIQYF.

This clonotype was recorded many times. The chain links TRBV7-8 to TRBJ2-7; D uncertain. Germline V gene lookup returns CDR1 SGHVS and CDR2 FQNEAQ. The V end was cut by 0 bases, the J end by 0 bases, with 15 bases between. The CDR3 has 17 amino acids. CDR3 sequence (DNA): TGTGCCAGCAGCTTAGCGAGGTACTCCCAGTCCTCCTACGAGCAGTACTTC. Translating gives CASSLARYSQSSYEQYF.

CDR3: CASSSPQVNRPNQPQHF. The CDR3 DNA follows: TGTGCCAGCAGTTCGCCCCAAGTTAACAGACCCAATCAGCCCCAGCATTTT. The chain carries TRBV28 and TRBJ1-5; unclear D gene. Germline assignment: CDR1 MDHEN and CDR2 SYDVKM. The length of the CDR3 is 17 residues. Trimming left V 4 bases short and J 3 bases short, with 19 bases between. Full variable domain (remainder filled in from reference TRBV28 and TRBJ1-5): DVKVTQSSRYLVKRTGEKVFLECVQDMDHENMFWYRQDPGLGLRLIYFSYDVKMKEKGDIPEGYSVSREKKERFSLILESASTNQTSMYLCASSSPQVNRPNQPQHFGDGTRLSIL.

This clonotype was seen a handful of times. The junction differs from germline at one of its ends, possibly a read error. V gene TRBV9 combines with J gene TRBJ2-7; D is undetermined. The CDR3 consists of 14 residues. CDR1 and CDR2 from the germline V gene are SGDLS and YYNGEE. CDR3 residues: CASNVSLADQEQYF. The CDR3 bases are TGTGCCAGCAACGTATCCTTAGCTGACCAGGAGCAGTACTTC.

This clonotype was found many times. The V and J genes are TRBV11-2 and TRBJ2-1, with 8 bases aligning to TRBD2. V lost 8 bases to trimming and J lost 6 bases; unmatched junction nucleotides: 9. The germline gives CDR1 SGHAT, CDR2 FQNNGV. The CDR3 runs to 14 residues. The CDR3 loop is CASVPGGRRNEQFF. The DNA for the CDR3 is TGTGCCAGCGTTCCGGGAGGGCGTCGCAATGAGCAGTTCTTC.

This clonotype was seen once. The chain recombines TRBV20-1 with TRBJ2-2, with TRBD1 as a possible D gene (6 bases). The CDR3 consists of 15 residues. In germline, CDR1 is DFQATT, CDR2 SNEGSKA (reference sequence). V lost 5 bases, J lost 2 bases, and 15 bases lay in between. CDR3 sequence: CSAPGATINTGELFF. The CDR3 bases are TGCAGTGCTCCAGGGGCCACGATTAACACCGGGGAGCTGTTTTTT.

The rearrangement uses TRBV18 and TRBJ1-5; 8 bases line up with TRBD1. CDR3 length: 15 amino acids. The J segment lost 6 bases and the V segment lost 3 bases, leaving 7 bases of the junction unmatched. CDR1 is KGHSH and CDR2 is LQKENI in the germline V gene. For the CDR3, the DNA is TGTGCCAGCTCACCCGGACAGGGTTTAACTCAGCCCCAGCATTTT. Amino acids: CASSPGQGLTQPQHF.

This clonotype was observed a handful of times. CDR3 nucleotides: TGTGCCAGCAGCTGGGGAACGGATTCACCCCTCCACTTT. Translating it yields CASSWGTDSPLHF. The V gene is TRBV6-2 or TRBV6-3, the J gene TRBJ1-6, with D unresolved. Germline assignment: CDR1 MNHEY and CDR2 SVGEGT. CDR3 length: 13 amino acids. V lost 6 bases to trimming and J lost 8 bases, with 11 bases between them.

This clonotype was counted only a few times. The chain uses TRBV7-9 and TRBJ1-2; TRBD1 aligns across 7 bases. Trimming cost V 7 bases and J 6 bases; bases outside gene matches: 14. CDR1 is SEHNR, CDR2 FQNEAQ, per germline (reference sequence). CDR3 length: 15 residues. The chain's CDR3 is CASIPAETGTDGYTF. The CDR3 nucleotides are TGTGCCAGCATCCCAGCAGAGACAGGGACAGATGGCTACACCTTC. The complete variable domain, with remaining parts taken from reference TRBV7-9 and TRBJ1-2, reads DTGVSQNPRHKITKRGQNVTFRCDPISEHNRLYWYRQTLGQGPEFLTYFQNEAQLEKSRLLSDRFSAERPKGSFSTLEIQRTEQGDSAMYLCASIPAETGTDGYTFGSGTRLTVV.

The gene calls are TRBV20-1 and TRBJ1-2, with a possible D match to TRBD1 (5 bases). Germline V gene sequence: CDR1 DFQATT, CDR2 SNEGSKA (reference sequence). V lost 6 bases to trimming and J lost 2 bases, with 13 bases between them. The CDR3 length is 13 residues. The CDR3 DNA is TGCAGTGCCCCGCTGGGGCCGAACTATGGCTACACCTTC. This encodes CSAPLGPNYGYTF.

This clonotype has a count of ten or more. The V and J genes are TRBV20-1 and TRBJ2-1, with TRBD2 matching 7 bases. Trimming removed 6 bases from V and 8 bases from J; junction bases left unmatched: 13. This CDR3 is built from 14 residues. Germline lookup yields CDR1 DFQATT and CDR2 SNEGSKA (reference sequence). CDR3 sequence reads: CSAVGLGLYYEQFF. In DNA form, the CDR3 reads TGCAGTGCCGTCGGACTAGGGTTATATTATGAGCAGTTCTTC.

This clonotype was seen more than once but under ten times. V gene TRBV20-1 combines with J gene TRBJ2-7; D unclear. CDR3 length: 13 amino acids. V dropped 3 bases and J dropped 2 bases, with 11 bases sitting between them. The germline gives CDR1 DFQATT, CDR2 SNEGSKA (reference sequence). In DNA form, the CDR3 reads TGCAGTGCTAGCTCGACGGTCACCTACGAGCAGTACTTC. Its protein product is CSASSTVTYEQYF.

V gene TRBV10-3 combines with J gene TRBJ1-2; D perhaps matches TRBD1 (5 bases). V dropped 2 bases and J dropped 8 bases, with 12 bases sitting between them. Germline-derived CDR1 and CDR2 are ENHRY and SYGVKD. This CDR3 region has 13 residues. Here the CDR3 reads CAISEGGRGGYTF. Here the CDR3 DNA reads TGTGCCATCAGTGAGGGGGGTAGGGGCGGCTACACCTTC.

This clonotype was found many times. V usage is TRBV28 and J usage is TRBJ1-2; D unclear. Germline V CDR1 and CDR2: MDHEN, SYDVKM. The length of the CDR3 is 13 residues. Trimming shortened V by 4 bases and J by 6 bases, and 12 bases separated the two germline ends. The CDR3 region has the DNA TGTGCCAGCAGTTCCCCTTGGGTGGATGGCTACACCTTC. Its protein is CASSSPWVDGYTF.

This clonotype was detected a few times. The chain employs TRBV19 and TRBJ1-5; D is unclear. Trimming took off 6 bases at V and 0 bases at J, with 15 bases between the two ends. The CDR3 has 16 residues. In germline, CDR1 is LNHDA, CDR2 SQIVND (reference sequence). CDR3 in amino acids: CASRNYPENSNQPQHF. The CDR3 coding sequence is TGTGCCAGTAGAAACTACCCGGAGAATAGCAATCAGCCCCAGCATTTT.

The rearrangement joins TRBV12-3 or TRBV12-4 to TRBJ1-2; no firm D call. Trimming pared 6 bases from V and 4 bases from J, leaving 6 bases between. The CDR3 extends over 11 amino acids. The CDR3 bases are TGTGCCAGCAGCGACTTCTATGGCTACACCTTC. Amino acids: CASSDFYGYTF.

This clonotype appeared a few times. The V gene is TRBV28, the J gene TRBJ1-5; D uncertain. The germline CDR1 and CDR2 sequences are MDHEN and SYDVKM. CDR3 size: 14 residues. V gave up 8 bases and J gave up 7 bases, with 18 bases separating them. The CDR3 here is CASFYRGSLQPQHF. The CDR3 region has the DNA TGTGCCAGCTTTTACCGAGGGTCGTTGCAGCCCCAGCATTTT.

This clonotype occurred many times. This rearrangement joins TRBV7-9 to TRBJ2-7; 11 nucleotides line up with TRBD1. V was clipped by 6 bases and J by 3 bases; unmatched bases: 1. Germline lookup yields CDR1 SEHNR and CDR2 FQNEAQ (reference sequence). The CDR3 spans 13 residues. For the CDR3, the DNA is TGTGCCAGCAGTGGGACAGGGGGCTACGAGCAGTACTTC. Translating gives CASSGTGGYEQYF.

This clonotype appeared many times. The rearrangement joins TRBV30 to TRBJ1-2; 7 nucleotides line up with TRBD1. CDR3 length equals 14 residues. J lost 1 base, V lost 4 bases, and 6 bases had no gene match. Looked up from germline, CDR1 is GTSNPN and CDR2 is SVGIG (reference sequence). The DNA for the CDR3 is TGTGCCTGGACCGAGACAGGGTTTAACTATGGCTACACCTTC. It translates to CAWTETGFNYGYTF.

The rearrangement joins TRBV19 to TRBJ1-1; possible D gene TRBD1, 5 bases. V was cut by 4 bases and J by 6 bases, with 15 bases left in between. Germline V gives CDR1 LNHDA, CDR2 SQIVND (reference sequence). The CDR3 loop spans 14 amino acids. The CDR3 loop reads CASSSGHSGPEAFF. CDR3 nucleotide sequence: TGTGCCAGTAGTAGCGGACACTCGGGGCCTGAAGCTTTCTTT.

J is TRBJ1-2 and V is TRBV20-1; possibly TRBD1 for D (6 bases). This CDR3 contains 15 residues. Trimming left V 0 bases short and J 8 bases short, with 19 bases between. From germline, CDR1 is DFQATT and CDR2 SNEGSKA (reference sequence). CDR3 sequence reads: CSARDRNRVTRGYTF. CDR3 nucleotides: TGCAGTGCTAGAGATCGAAACAGGGTGACGAGGGGCTACACCTTC.

The chain links TRBV3-1 to TRBJ1-2; no firm D call. In germline, CDR1 is LGHDT, CDR2 YNNKEL (reference sequence). CDR3 size: 15 residues. Trimming pared 5 bases from V and 4 bases from J, leaving 17 bases between. The CDR3 nucleotides read TGTGCCAGCAGCTTTCAACCCGGCGCTAGCTATGGCTACACCTTC. This translates into CASSFQPGASYGYTF. Complete variable domain (other parts from reference TRBV3-1 and TRBJ1-2): DTAVSQTPKYLVTQMGNDKSIKCEQNLGHDTMYWYKQDSKKFLKIMFSYNNKELIINETVPNRFSPKSPDKAHLNLHINSLELGDSAVYFCASSFQPGASYGYTFGSGTRLTVV.

This clonotype has a handful of counts. The J gene is TRBJ2-2, the V gene TRBV5-5; 8 positions agree with TRBD2. Trimming at V came to 0 bases and at J to 1 base, leaving 5 bases not matched to a gene. Germline V gives CDR1 SGHKS, CDR2 YYEKEE (reference sequence). The CDR3 is 17 amino acids. CDR3 DNA: TGTGCCAGCAGCTTGGGACTAGCGACTAGGAACACCGGGGAGCTGTTTTTT. Translation gives CASSLGLATRNTGELFF.

The chain uses TRBV3-1 and TRBJ1-6; 7 nucleotides line up with TRBD1. Trimming took 1 base from V and 6 from J; bases not matched to a gene: 3. This CDR3 contains 15 residues. Germline-derived CDR1 and CDR2 are LGHDT and YNNKEL (reference sequence). CDR3 in DNA: TGTGCCAGCAGCCAAGGACAGGGAAGTAATTCACCCCTCCACTTT. This sequence encodes CASSQGQGSNSPLHF.

This clonotype was observed at least ten times. The V and J genes are TRBV28 and TRBJ2-3; D unclear. The CDR3 is 16 residues long. The V and J ends lost 2 bases and 0 bases respectively, with 12 bases between them. The germline V gene has CDR1 MDHEN and CDR2 SYDVKM. The CDR3 spells CASSLIHSPSTDTQYF. The CDR3 nucleotides are TGTGCCAGCAGTTTAATTCACAGCCCTAGCACAGATACGCAGTATTTT. Combining the CDR3 with reference TRBV28 and TRBJ2-3 gives the whole variable domain DVKVTQSSRYLVKRTGEKVFLECVQDMDHENMFWYRQDPGLGLRLIYFSYDVKMKEKGDIPEGYSVSREKKERFSLILESASTNQTSMYLCASSLIHSPSTDTQYFGPGTRLTVL.

This clonotype was recorded at least ten times. The chain couples TRBV6-1 to TRBJ1-5; the match to TRBD1 covers 7 bases. J was trimmed by 1 base and V by 6 bases; bases with no gene match: 9. The CDR3 is 16 residues long. CDR1 and CDR2 (germline): MNHNS, SASEGT. CDR3 loop: CASRESGGKSNQPQHF. The CDR3 DNA sequence: TGTGCCAGCAGGGAATCAGGGGGGAAGAGCAATCAGCCCCAGCATTTT.

Only a few counts were recorded for this clonotype. The genes are TRBV2 and TRBJ1-2; D possibly corresponds to TRBD1 (6 bases). V was shortened by 7 bases and J by 4 bases, with 13 bases between the two germline ends. The CDR3 runs to 13 residues. CDR1 is SNHLY, CDR2 FYNNEI, per germline. CDR3 loop: CASINGQTYGYTF. In DNA form, the CDR3 reads TGTGCCAGCATAAACGGACAGACCTATGGCTACACCTTC.

The table lists this clonotype with a few counts. The chain uses TRBV6-1 and TRBJ1-1; the D is unclear. Trimming stripped 5 bases from V and 1 base from J, with 11 bases between. Germline CDR1 MNHNS, CDR2 SASEGT. There are 14 residues in the CDR3. The CDR3 region is CASSSLDGNTEAFF. The DNA of the CDR3 is TGTGCCAGCAGTTCCCTGGACGGGAACACTGAAGCTTTCTTT.

This chain joins TRBV6-2 or TRBV6-3 and TRBJ2-5; D gene ambiguous. The V gene's germline CDR1 is MNHEY and CDR2 SVGEGT. This CDR3 region has 12 residues. Trimming shortened V by 7 bases and J by 4 bases, and 10 bases separated the two germline ends. CDR3 loop: CASTLIGETQYF. DNA of the CDR3: TGTGCCAGCACCCTCATCGGAGAGACCCAGTACTTC.

This clonotype was seen more than once but under ten times. V usage is TRBV7-8 and J usage is TRBJ2-1, with 10 bases matching TRBD2. The CDR3 runs to 17 residues. Per germline, CDR1 SGHVS and CDR2 FQNEAQ. The J segment lost 0 bases and the V segment lost 5 bases, leaving 7 bases of the junction unmatched. The CDR3 spells CASSPWTSGSSYNEQFF. The CDR3 region has the DNA TGTGCCAGCAGCCCGTGGACTAGCGGAAGCTCCTACAATGAGCAGTTCTTC. Full variable domain (remainder filled in from reference TRBV7-8 and TRBJ2-1): GAGVSQSPRYKVAKRGQDVALRCDPISGHVSLFWYQQALGQGPEFLTYFQNEAQLDKSGLPSDRFFAERPEGSVSTLKIQRTQQEDSAVYLCASSPWTSGSSYNEQFFGPGTRLTVL.